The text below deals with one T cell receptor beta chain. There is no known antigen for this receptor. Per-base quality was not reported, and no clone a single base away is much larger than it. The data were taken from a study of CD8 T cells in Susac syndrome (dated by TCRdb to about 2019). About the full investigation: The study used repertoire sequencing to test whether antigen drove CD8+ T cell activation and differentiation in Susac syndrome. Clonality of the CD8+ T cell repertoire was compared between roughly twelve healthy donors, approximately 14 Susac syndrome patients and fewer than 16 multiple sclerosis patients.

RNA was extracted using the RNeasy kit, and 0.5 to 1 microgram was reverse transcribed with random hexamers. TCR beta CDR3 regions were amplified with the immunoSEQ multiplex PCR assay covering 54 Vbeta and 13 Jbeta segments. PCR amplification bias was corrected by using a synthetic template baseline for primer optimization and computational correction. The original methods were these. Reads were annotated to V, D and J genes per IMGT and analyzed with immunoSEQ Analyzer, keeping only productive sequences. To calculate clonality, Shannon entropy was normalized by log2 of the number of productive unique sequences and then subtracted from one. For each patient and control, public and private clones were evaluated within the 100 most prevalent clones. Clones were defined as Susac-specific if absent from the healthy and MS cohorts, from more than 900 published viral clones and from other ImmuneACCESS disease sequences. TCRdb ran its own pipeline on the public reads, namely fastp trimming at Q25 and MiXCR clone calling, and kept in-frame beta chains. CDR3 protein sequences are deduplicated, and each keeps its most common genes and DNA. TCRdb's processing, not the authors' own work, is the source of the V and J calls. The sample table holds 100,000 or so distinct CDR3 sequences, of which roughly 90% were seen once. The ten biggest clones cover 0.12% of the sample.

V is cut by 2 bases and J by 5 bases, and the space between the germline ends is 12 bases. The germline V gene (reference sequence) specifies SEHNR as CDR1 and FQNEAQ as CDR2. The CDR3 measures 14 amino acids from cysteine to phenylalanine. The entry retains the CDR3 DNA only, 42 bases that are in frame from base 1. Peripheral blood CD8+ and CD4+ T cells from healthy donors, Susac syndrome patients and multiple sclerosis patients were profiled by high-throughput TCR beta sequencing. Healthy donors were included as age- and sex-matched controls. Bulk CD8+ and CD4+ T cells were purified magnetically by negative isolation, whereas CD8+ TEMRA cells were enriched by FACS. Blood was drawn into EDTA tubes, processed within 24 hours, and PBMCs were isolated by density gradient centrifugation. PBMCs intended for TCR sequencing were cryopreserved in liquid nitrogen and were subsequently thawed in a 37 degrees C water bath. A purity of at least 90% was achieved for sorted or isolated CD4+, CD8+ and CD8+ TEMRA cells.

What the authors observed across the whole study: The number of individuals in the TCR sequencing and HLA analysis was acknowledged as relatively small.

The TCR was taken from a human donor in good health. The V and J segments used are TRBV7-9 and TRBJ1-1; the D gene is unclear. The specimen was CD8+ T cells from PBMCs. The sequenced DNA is TGTGCCAGCAGCTTACCTGGGCATGGGACTGAAGCTTTCTTT. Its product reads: CASSLPGHGTEAFF.